This entry lists 4 T cell receptor beta chains sequenced from one sample in a study of T-cell reconstitution after alpha-beta-depleted transplantation in children. The TCRbeta library was prepared with unique molecular identifiers. TCRdb re-analysed the PCR reads in MiXCR, keeping a single row per CDR3 protein. The sample has roughly 500,000 distinct CDR3 sequences, approximately 30% seen once. The sequences come from PBMCs from the stem cell graft donor, collected from the stem cell graft. These receptors were taken from a human donor who donated a stem cell graft to a child with aplastic anemia.

This clonotype came up a few times. The V call is TRBV6-1, the J call TRBJ2-1; 7 nucleotides agree with TRBD2. This CDR3 has 17 amino acids. The V gene end was trimmed by 6 bases and the J gene end by 0 bases; junction bases not matched to a gene: 11. Per the germline V gene, CDR1 is MNHNS and CDR2 is SASEGT. CDR3 sequence: CASRRQRDPSSYNEQFF. Here the CDR3 DNA reads TGTGCCAGCAGACGCCAGCGGGATCCGAGCTCCTACAATGAGCAGTTCTTC.

There are a few counts of this clonotype. In DNA form, the CDR3 reads TGTGCCAGCAGCGCGGAACGGGACAGGGATTCACCCCTCCACTTT. Amino acid sequence: CASSAERDRDSPLHF. The chain combines TRBV9 with TRBJ1-6; TRBD1 matches at 9 bases. V lost 3 bases and J lost 8; bases outside the gene matches: 6. The germline CDR1 and CDR2 sequences are SGDLS and YYNGEE. The CDR3 spans 15 residues. Full variable domain (remainder filled in from reference TRBV9 and TRBJ1-6): DSGVTQTPKHLITATGQRVTLRCSPRSGDLSVYWYQQSLDQGLQFLIQYYNGEERAKGNILERFSAQQFPDLHSELNLSSLELGDSALYFCASSAERDRDSPLHFGNGTRLTVT.

The V gene is TRBV29-1, the J gene TRBJ2-5; no firm D call. Between the trimmed V and J ends, which lost 5 bases and 5 bases, there was a span of 18 bases. This CDR3 has 14 amino acids. CDR1 and CDR2 (germline): SQVTM, ANQGSEA. CDR3: CSVTTLVSRETQYF. CDR3 coding DNA: TGCAGCGTTACAACTTTGGTCTCTAGGGAGACCCAGTACTTC.

Only a few counts were recorded for this clonotype. This chain joins TRBV7-9 and TRBJ2-1; 12 bases are a match to TRBD2. J was trimmed by 10 bases and V by 5 bases; bases with no gene match: 12. The CDR3 is 16 residues long. The V gene's germline CDR1 is SEHNR and CDR2 FQNEAQ (reference sequence). The CDR3 DNA reads TGTGCCAGCAGCCCCAGACTAGCGGGAGCCCTCGGGGAGCAGTTCTTC. It is translated as CASSPRLAGALGEQFF.